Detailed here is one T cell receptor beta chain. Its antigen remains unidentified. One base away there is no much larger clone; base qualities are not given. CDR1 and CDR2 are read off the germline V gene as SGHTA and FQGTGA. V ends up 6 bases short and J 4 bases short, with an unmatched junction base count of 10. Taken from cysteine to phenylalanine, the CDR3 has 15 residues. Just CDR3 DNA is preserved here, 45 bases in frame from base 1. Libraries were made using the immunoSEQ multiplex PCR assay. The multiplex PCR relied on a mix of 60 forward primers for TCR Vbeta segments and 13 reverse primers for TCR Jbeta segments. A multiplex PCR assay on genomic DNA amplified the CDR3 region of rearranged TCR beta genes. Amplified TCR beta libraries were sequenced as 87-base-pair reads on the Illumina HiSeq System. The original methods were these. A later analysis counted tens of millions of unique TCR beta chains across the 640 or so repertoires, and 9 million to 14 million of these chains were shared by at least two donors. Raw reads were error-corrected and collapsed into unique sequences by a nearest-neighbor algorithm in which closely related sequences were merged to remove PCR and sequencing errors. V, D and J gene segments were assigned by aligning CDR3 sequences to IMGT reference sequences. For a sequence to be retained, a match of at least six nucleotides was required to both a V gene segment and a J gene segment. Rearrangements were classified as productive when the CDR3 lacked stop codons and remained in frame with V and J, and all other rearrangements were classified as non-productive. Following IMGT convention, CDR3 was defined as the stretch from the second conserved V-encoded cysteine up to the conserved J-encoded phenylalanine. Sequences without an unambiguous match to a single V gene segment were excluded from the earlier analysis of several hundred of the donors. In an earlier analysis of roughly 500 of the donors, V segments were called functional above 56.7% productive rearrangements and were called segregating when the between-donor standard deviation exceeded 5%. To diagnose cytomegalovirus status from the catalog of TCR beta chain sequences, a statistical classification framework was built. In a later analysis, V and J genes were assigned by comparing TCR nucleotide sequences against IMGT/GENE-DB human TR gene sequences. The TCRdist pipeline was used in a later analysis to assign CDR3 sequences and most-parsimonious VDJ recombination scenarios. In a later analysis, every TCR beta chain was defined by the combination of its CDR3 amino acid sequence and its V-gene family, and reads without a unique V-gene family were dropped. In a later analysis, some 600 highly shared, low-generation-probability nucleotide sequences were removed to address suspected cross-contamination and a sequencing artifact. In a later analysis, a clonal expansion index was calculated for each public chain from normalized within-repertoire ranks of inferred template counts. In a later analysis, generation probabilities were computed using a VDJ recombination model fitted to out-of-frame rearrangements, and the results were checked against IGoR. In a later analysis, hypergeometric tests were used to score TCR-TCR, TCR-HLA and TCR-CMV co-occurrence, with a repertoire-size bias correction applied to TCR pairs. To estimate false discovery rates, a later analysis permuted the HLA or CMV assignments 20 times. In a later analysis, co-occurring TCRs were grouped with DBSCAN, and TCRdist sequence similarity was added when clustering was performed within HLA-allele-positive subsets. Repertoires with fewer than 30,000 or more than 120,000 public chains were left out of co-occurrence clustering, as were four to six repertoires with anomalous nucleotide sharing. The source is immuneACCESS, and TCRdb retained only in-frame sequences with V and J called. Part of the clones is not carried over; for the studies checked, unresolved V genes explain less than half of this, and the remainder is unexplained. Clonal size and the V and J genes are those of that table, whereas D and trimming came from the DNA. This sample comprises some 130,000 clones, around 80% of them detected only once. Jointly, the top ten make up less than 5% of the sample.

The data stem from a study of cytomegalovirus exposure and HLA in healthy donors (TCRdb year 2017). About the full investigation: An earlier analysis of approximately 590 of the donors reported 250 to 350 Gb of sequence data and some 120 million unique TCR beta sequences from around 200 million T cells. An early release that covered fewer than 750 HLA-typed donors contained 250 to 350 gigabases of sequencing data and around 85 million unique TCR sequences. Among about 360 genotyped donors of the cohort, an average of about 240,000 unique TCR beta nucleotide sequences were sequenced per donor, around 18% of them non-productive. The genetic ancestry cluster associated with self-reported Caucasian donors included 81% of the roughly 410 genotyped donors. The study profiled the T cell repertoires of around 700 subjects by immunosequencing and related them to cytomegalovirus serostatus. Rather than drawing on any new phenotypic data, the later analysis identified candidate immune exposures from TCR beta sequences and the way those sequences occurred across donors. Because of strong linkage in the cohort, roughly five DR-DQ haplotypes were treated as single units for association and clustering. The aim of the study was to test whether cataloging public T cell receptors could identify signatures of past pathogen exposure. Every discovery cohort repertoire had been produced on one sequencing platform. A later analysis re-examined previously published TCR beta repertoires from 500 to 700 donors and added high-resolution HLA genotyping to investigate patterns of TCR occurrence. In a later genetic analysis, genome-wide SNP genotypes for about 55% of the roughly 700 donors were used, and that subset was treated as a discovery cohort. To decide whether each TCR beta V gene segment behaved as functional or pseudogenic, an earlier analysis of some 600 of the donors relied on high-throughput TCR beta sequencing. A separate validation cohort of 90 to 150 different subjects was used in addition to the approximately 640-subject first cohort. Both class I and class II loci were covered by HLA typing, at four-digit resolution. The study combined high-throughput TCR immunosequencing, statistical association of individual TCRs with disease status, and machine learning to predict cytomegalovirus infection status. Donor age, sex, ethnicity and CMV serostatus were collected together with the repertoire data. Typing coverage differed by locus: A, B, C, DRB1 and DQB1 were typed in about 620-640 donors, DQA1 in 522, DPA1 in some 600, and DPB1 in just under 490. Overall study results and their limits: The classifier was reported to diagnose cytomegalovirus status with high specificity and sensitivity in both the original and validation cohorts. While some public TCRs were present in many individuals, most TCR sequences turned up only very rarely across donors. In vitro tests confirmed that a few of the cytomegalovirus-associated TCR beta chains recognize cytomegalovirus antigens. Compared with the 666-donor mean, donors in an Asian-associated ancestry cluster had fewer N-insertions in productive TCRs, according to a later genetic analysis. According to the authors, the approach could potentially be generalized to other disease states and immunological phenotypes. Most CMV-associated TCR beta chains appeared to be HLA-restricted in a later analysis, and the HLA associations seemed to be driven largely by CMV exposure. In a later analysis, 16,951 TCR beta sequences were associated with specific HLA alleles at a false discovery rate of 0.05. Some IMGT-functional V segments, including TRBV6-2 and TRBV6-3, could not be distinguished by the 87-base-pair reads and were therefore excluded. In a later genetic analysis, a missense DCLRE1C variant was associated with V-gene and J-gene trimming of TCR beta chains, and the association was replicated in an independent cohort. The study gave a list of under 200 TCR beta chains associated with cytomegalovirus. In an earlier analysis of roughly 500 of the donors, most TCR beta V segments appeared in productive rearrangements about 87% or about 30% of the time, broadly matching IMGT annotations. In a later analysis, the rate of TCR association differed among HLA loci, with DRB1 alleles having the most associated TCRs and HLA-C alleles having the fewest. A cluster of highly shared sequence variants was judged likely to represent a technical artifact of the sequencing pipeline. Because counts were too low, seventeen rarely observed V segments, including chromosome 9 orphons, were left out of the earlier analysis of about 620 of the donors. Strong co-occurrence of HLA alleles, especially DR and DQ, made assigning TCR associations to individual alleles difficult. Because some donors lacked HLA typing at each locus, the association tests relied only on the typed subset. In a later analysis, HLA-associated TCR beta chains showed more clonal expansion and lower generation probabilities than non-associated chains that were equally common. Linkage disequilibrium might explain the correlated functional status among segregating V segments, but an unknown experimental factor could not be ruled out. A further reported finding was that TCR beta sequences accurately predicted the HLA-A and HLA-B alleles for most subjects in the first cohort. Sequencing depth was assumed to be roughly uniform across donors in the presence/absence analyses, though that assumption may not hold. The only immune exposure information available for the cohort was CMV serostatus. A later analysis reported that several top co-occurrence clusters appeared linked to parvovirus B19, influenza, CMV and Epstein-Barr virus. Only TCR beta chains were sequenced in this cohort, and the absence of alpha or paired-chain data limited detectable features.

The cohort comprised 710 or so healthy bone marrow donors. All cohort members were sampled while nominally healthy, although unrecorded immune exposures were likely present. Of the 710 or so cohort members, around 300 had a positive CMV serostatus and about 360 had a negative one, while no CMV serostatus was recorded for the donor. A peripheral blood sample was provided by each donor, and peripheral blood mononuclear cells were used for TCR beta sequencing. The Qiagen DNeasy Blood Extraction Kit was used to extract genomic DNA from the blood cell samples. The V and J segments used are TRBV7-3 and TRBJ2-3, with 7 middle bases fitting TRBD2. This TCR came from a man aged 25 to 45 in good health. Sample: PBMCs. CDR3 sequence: CASSPLVGGADTQYF. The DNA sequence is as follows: TGTGCCAGCAGTCCTTTGGTGGGAGGGGCAGATACGCAGTATTTT.